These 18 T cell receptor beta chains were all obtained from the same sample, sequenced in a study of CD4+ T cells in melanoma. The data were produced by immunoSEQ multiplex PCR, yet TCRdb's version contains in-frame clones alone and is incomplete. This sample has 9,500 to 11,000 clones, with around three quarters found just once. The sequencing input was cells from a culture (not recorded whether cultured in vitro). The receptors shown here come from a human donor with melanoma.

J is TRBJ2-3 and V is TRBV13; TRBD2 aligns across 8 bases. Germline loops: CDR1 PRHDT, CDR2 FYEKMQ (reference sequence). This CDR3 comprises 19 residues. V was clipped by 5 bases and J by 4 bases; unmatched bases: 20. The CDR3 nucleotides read TGTGCCAGCAGCGGTATATACGCGCTAGGCGGGGGGAGGTCAGATACGCAGTATTTT. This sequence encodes CASSGIYALGGGRSDTQYF.

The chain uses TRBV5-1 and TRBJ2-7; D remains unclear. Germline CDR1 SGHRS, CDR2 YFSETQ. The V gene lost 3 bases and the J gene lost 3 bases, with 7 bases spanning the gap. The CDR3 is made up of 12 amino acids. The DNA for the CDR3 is TGCGCCAGCAGCTGGTCGGGCTACGAGCAGTACTTC. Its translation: CASSWSGYEQYF.

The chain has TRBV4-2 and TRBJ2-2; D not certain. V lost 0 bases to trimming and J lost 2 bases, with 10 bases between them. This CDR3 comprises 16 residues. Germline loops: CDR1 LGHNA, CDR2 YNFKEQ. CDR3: CASSQEYRFNTGELFF. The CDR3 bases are TGTGCCAGCAGCCAAGAATACAGATTTAACACCGGGGAGCTGTTTTTT.

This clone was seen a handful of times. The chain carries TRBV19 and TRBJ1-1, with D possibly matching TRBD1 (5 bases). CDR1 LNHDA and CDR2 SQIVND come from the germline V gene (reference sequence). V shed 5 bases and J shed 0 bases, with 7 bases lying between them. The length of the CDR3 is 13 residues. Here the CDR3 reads CASSLGLNTEAFF. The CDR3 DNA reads TGTGCCAGTAGTCTGGGGCTGAACACTGAAGCTTTCTTT.

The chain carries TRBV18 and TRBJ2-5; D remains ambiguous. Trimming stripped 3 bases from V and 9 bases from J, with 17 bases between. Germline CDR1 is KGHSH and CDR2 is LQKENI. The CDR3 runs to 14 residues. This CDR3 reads CASSPSGSRNAQYF. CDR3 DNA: TGTGCCAGCTCACCGAGTGGGTCTCGAAACGCCCAGTACTTC.

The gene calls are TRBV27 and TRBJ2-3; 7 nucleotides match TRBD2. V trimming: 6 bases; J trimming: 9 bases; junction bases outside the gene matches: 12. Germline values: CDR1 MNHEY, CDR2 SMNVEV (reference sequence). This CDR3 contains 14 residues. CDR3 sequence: CASRGEASGRTQYF. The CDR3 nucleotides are TGTGCCAGCAGGGGGGAGGCTAGCGGCAGGACGCAGTATTTT.

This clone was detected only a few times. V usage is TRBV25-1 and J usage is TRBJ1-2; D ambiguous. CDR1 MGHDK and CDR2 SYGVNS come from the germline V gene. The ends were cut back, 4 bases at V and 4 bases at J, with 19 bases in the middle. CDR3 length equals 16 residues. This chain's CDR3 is CASSGDRRVSSYGYTF. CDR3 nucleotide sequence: TGTGCCAGCAGTGGAGACCGGCGGGTTTCGAGCTATGGCTACACCTTC.

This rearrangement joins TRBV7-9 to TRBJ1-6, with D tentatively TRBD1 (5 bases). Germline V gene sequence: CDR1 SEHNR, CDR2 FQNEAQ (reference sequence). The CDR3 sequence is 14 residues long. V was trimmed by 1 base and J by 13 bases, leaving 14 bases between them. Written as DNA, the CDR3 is TGTGCCAGCAGCTTAGGGGACGGAGCTCATCCCCTCCACTTT. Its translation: CASSLGDGAHPLHF.

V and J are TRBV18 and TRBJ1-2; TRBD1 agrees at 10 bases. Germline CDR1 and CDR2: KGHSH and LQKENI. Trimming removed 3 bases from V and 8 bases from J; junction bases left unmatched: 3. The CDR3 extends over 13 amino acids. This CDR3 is CASSPGTGVGYTF. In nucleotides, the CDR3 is TGTGCCAGCTCACCCGGGACAGGGGTAGGCTACACCTTC.

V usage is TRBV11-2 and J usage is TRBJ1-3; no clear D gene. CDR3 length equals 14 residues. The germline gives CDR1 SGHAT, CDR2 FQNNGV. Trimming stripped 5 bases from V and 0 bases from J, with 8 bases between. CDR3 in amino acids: CASSPGVSGNTIYF. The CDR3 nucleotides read TGTGCCAGCAGCCCCGGGGTCTCTGGAAACACCATATATTTT.

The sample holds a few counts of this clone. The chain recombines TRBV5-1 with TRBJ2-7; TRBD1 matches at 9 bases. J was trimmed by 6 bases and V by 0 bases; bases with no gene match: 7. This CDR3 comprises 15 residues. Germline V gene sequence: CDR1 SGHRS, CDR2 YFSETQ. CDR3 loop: CASSLGVTGGGEQYF. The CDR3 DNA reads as TGCGCCAGCAGCTTGGGAGTGACAGGGGGGGGCGAGCAGTACTTC.

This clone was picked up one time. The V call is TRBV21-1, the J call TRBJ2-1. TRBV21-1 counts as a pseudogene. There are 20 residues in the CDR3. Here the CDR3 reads CASSPSGGGLIVETYNEQFF. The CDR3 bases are TGTGCCAGCAGCCCGTCCGGTGGGGGGCTGATAGTTGAAACCTACAATGAGCAGTTCTTC.

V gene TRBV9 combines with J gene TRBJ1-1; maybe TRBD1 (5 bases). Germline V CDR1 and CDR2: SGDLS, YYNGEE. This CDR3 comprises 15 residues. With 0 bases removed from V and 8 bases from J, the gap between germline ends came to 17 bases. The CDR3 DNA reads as TGTGCCAGCAGCGTAGCTTATACGGGACCCAGCGAAGCTTTCTTT. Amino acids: CASSVAYTGPSEAFF. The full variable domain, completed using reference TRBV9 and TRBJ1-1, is DSGVTQTPKHLITATGQRVTLRCSPRSGDLSVYWYQQSLDQGLQFLIQYYNGEERAKGNILERFSAQQFPDLHSELNLSSLELGDSALYFCASSVAYTGPSEAFFGQGTRLTVV.

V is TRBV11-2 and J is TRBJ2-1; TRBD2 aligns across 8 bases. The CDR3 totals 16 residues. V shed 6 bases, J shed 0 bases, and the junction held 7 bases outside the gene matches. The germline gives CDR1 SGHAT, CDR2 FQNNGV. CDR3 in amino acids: CASRYGAGDSYNEQFF. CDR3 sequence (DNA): TGTGCCAGCAGATACGGAGCGGGGGACTCCTACAATGAGCAGTTCTTC. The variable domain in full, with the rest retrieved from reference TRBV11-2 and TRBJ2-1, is EAGVAQSPRYKIIEKRQSVAFWCNPISGHATLYWYQQILGQGPKLLIQFQNNGVVDDSQLPKDRFSAERLKGVDSTLKIQPAKLEDSAVYLCASRYGAGDSYNEQFFGPGTRLTVL.

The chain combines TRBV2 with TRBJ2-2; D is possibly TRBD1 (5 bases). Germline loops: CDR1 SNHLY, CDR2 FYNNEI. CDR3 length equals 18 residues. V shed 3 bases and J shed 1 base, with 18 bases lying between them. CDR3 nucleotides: TGTGCCAGCAGTGAGACGTCCAAGGGGCCGCTGAACACCGGGGAGCTGTTTTTT. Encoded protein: CASSETSKGPLNTGELFF.

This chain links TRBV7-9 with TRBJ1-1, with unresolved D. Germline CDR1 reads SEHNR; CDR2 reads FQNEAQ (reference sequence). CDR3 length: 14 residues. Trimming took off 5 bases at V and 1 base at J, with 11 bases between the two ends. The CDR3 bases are TGTGCCAGCAGCGCCAGAGGCGCGAACACTGAAGCTTTCTTT. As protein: CASSARGANTEAFF.

The CDR3 coding sequence is TGCGCCAGCAGCCCCCTGCCTTCTAGCGGGGGGGCCAATGAGCAGTTCTTC. Amino acid sequence: CASSPLPSSGGANEQFF. The chain recombines TRBV5-1 with TRBJ2-1; TRBD2 matches at 12 bases. Trimming cost V 4 bases and J 6 bases; bases outside gene matches: 11. The CDR3 runs 17 residues. Germline CDR1 is SGHRS and CDR2 is YFSETQ. The full variable domain, completed using reference TRBV5-1 and TRBJ2-1, is KAGVTQTPRYLIKTRGQQVTLSCSPISGHRSVSWYQQTPGQGLQFLFEYFSETQRNKGNFPGRFSGRQFSNSRSEMNVSTLELGDSALYLCASSPLPSSGGANEQFFGPGTRLTVL.

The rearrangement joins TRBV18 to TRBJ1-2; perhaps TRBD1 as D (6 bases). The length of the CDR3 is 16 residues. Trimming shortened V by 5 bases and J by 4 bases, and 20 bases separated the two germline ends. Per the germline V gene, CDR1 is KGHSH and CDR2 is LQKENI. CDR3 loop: CASSADRSKPGYGYTF. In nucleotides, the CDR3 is TGTGCCAGCTCAGCCGACAGGTCCAAGCCAGGCTATGGCTACACCTTC.